Reported below is one T cell receptor beta chain. The data originate from a study of blood T cell repertoires in COVID-19. Study details: Donors in the United States, Italy and Spain gave samples during acute or convalescent COVID-19. Sample material is recorded as cDNA or gDNA derived from T cells, B-cell-depleted T cells, or PBMCs.

Data came from immunoSEQ multiplex PCR; TCRdb stores just in-frame clones and leaves some out. The profile covers some 150,000 clones, with 70% to 90% appearing a single time and about 8% taken by the ten largest. This CDR3 is 14 amino acids long. The germline V gene encodes CDR1 SGDLS and CDR2 YYNGEE. Trimming removed 3 bases at V and 5 bases at J, with 11 bases between. V and J are TRBV9 and TRBJ2-2; D possibly corresponds to TRBD2 (7 bases). The sequence was collected from a woman aged 60-75 years with acute or convalescent COVID-19. Input material: peripheral blood. CDR3 in DNA: TGTGCCAGCAGCGCGGGGGGCGCGACCGGGGAGCTGTTTTTT. Its translation is CASSAGGATGELFF.